Presented here are 12 T cell receptor beta chains from one specimen sequenced in a study of blood T cell repertoires in COVID-19. Produced via immunoSEQ multiplex PCR; TCRdb's table is partial and in-frame only. The data show around 310,000 clones, roughly 90% seen once. The sample taken for sequencing was peripheral blood. The receptors stem from a woman aged 45-60 years with active or convalescent COVID-19.

The sample holds one count of this clone. This chain connects TRBV28 to TRBJ1-2; D is ambiguous. The CDR3 runs 15 residues. The germline V and J ends were trimmed by 7 bases and 6 bases, with 21 bases remaining between them. CDR1 MDHEN and CDR2 SYDVKM come from the germline V gene. The CDR3 bases are TGTGCCAGCACCATCGGCGAACGGGGTTCCCATGGCTACACCTTC. It is translated as CASTIGERGSHGYTF.

The chain couples TRBV25-1 to TRBJ1-3, with D hard to call. V was shortened by 2 bases and J by 4 bases, with 12 bases between the two germline ends. The V gene's germline CDR1 is MGHDK and CDR2 SYGVNS. This CDR3 has 15 amino acids. The CDR3 sequence is CASSEPPPVGNTIYF. The CDR3 DNA reads as TGTGCCAGCAGTGAACCTCCCCCTGTGGGAAACACCATATATTTT.

The CDR3 DNA sequence: TGTGCCAGCAGCCAAGACGGCGCACCCCAGGCCTCCTACAATGAGCAGTTCTTC. Encoded protein: CASSQDGAPQASYNEQFF. The J gene is TRBJ2-1, the V gene TRBV3-1 (or the pseudogene TRBV3-2); D remains ambiguous. Germline assignment: CDR1 LGHDT and CDR2 YNNKEL (reference sequence). V lost 0 bases to trimming and J lost 0 bases, with 15 bases between them. The CDR3 is made up of 18 amino acids.

There are a few counts of this clone. The sample holds other DNA sequences that translate to the same CDR3. The chain has TRBV7-9 and TRBJ1-2; no clear D gene. Trimming removed 2 bases at V and 4 bases at J, with 5 bases between. This CDR3 has 12 amino acids. Germline CDR1 is SEHNR and CDR2 is FQNEAQ (reference sequence). The CDR3 region is CASSLNSYGYTF. The CDR3 DNA follows: TGTGCCAGCAGCTTAAATAGCTATGGCTACACCTTC.

V usage is TRBV11-1 and J usage is TRBJ1-1, with D perhaps TRBD1 (5 bases). The V end lost 2 bases, the J end lost 6 bases, and 16 bases lay between the germline ends. Germline V gene lookup returns CDR1 SGHAT and CDR2 FQDESV (reference sequence). The CDR3 spans 15 residues. The CDR3 nucleotides read TGTGCCAGCAGCTTAATGGGGGTGCGGGGCCCTGAAGCTTTCTTT. This translates into CASSLMGVRGPEAFF.

This clone has more than one count but fewer than ten. In DNA form, the CDR3 reads TGTGCCAGCACCGACAGGGGAGGCACTGAAGCTTTCTTT. Its protein product is CASTDRGGTEAFF. The chain links TRBV13 to TRBJ1-1; 8 positions match TRBD1. Trimming took 7 bases from V and 4 from J; bases not matched to a gene: 5. This CDR3 spans 13 amino acids. Looked up from germline, CDR1 is PRHDT and CDR2 is FYEKMQ (reference sequence).

The chain couples TRBV6-5 to TRBJ2-7; 7 bases line up with TRBD1. This CDR3 spans 14 amino acids. Unmatched junction bases numbered 9, after V lost 6 bases and J lost 4 bases. Germline V CDR1 and CDR2: MNHEY, SVGAGI. The CDR3 region has the DNA TGTGCCAGCAGCATCCGGGACAGCTTTTACGAGCAGTACTTC. This encodes CASSIRDSFYEQYF.

This chain connects TRBV5-1 to TRBJ2-2, with 9 bases aligning to TRBD1. V trimming: 6 bases; J trimming: 4 bases; junction bases outside the gene matches: 13. The germline V gene encodes CDR1 SGHRS and CDR2 YFSETQ. There are 17 residues in the CDR3. The CDR3 DNA is TGCGCCAGCACCAACCCTCGCCCGGGACAGGGCACCGGGGAGCTGTTTTTT. Protein product: CASTNPRPGQGTGELFF.

The V gene is TRBV5-1, the J gene TRBJ2-7, with TRBD2 identical over 15 bases. CDR3 length: 14 amino acids. Germline V gene sequence: CDR1 SGHRS, CDR2 YFSETQ. Trimming removed 4 bases from V and 6 bases from J; junction bases left unmatched: 2. The DNA of the CDR3 is TGCGCCAGCAGCGGGACTAGCGGGGGGCTCGAGCAGTACTTC. This sequence encodes CASSGTSGGLEQYF. The full variable domain, rest sourced from reference TRBV5-1 and TRBJ2-7, is KAGVTQTPRYLIKTRGQQVTLSCSPISGHRSVSWYQQTPGQGLQFLFEYFSETQRNKGNFPGRFSGRQFSNSRSEMNVSTLELGDSALYLCASSGTSGGLEQYFGPGTRLTVT.

The chain uses TRBV2 and TRBJ1-2; 7 positions match TRBD1. J lost 8 bases, V lost 0 bases, and 9 bases had no gene match. Germline values: CDR1 SNHLY, CDR2 FYNNEI. This CDR3 region has 15 residues. CDR3 amino acids: CASSEAGSTGAGYTF. CDR3 sequence (DNA): TGTGCCAGCAGTGAAGCGGGGAGCACAGGGGCAGGCTACACCTTC.

V usage is TRBV7-2 and J usage is TRBJ1-1; a possible D gene is TRBD1 (6 bases). Trimming stripped 3 bases from V and 1 base from J, with 12 bases between. This CDR3 spans 15 amino acids. The germline CDR1 and CDR2 sequences are SGHTA and FQGNSA. In nucleotides, the CDR3 is TGTGCCAGCAGCTTTACGGGACACACGAACACTGAAGCTTTCTTT. Protein product: CASSFTGHTNTEAFF.

The chain recombines TRBV15 with TRBJ1-6; D remains ambiguous. Germline V CDR1 and CDR2: LNHNV, YYDKDF (reference sequence). CDR3 length equals 15 residues. V gave up 0 bases and J gave up 7 bases, with 10 bases separating them. CDR3 residues: CATSREWEGNSPLHF. As DNA, the CDR3 is TGTGCCACCAGCAGAGAGTGGGAGGGAAATTCACCCCTCCACTTT.